This TCR beta chain is from a study of CD8 T cells in Susac syndrome. Sequencing of TCR beta was undertaken in CD8+ and CD4+ T cells derived from blood. Included as multiple sclerosis controls were treatment-naive patients who had stable or active relapsing-remitting disease. The RNA input was about 0.45 to 1 ug, and it was reverse transcribed with random hexamers. immunoSEQ multiplex PCR amplified TCR beta CDR3 across 54 Vbeta, 13 Jbeta. TCRdb used MiXCR to reprocess the immunoSEQ multiplex PCR reads, holding one entry per CDR3 protein. The data hold 330,000 or so distinct CDR3 sequences, with approximately 89% observed a single time. Germline values: CDR1 SGHRS, CDR2 YFSETQ. The trim removed 0 bases at V and 1 base at J, leaving 1 base unmatched. The CDR3 length is 16 residues.

The chain couples TRBV5-1 to TRBJ2-1; 10 bases align to TRBD2. Sequencing used CD8+ T cells from PBMCs. This TCR came from a human donor with multiple sclerosis. CDR3 sequence: CASSLELAGSYNEQFF. CDR3 in DNA: TGCGCCAGCAGCTTGGAACTAGCGGGATCCTACAATGAGCAGTTCTTC.